This is a list of T cell receptor beta chains from one sample in a study of blood T cell repertoires in COVID-19. Libraries were prepared by immunoSEQ multiplex PCR; TCRdb keeps only in-frame clonotypes and omits some of them. The sample has about 230,000 clones, more than 65% seen once. Sequencing input: peripheral blood. These receptor sequences come from a man aged 45-65 years with active or convalescent COVID-19. Each CDR3 is given with its conserved first and last residue. A D gene is named only where the DNA matches it firmly. Clone size is given for some rows only: seen once, a few or many times, or a class if the clone is expanded.

.	TRBD2	TRBV6-5	TRBJ2-1	15	CASRQGLAGYNEQFF	TGTGCCAGCAGACAGGGCCTAGCGGGGTACAATGAGCAGTTCTTC
.	.	TRBV7-2	TRBJ2-3	13	CASSDGDTDTQYF	TGTGCCAGCTCTGACGGGGATACAGATACGCAGTATTTT
.	TRBD1	TRBV11-2	TRBJ1-2	13	CASSRQGNYGYTF	TGTGCCAGCAGCCGACAGGGTAACTATGGCTACACCTTC
.	TRBD1	TRBV11-3	TRBJ2-3	15	CASSLGDRDLDTQYF	TGTGCCAGCAGCTTAGGGGACAGGGATTTGGATACGCAGTATTTT
.	.	TRBV27	TRBJ1-5	13	CASSGLGNQPQHF	TGTGCCAGCAGCGGGTTAGGCAATCAGCCCCAGCATTTT
.	.	TRBV18	TRBJ2-7	13	CASSPADTYEQYF	TGTGCCAGCTCACCGGCGGATACCTACGAGCAGTACTTC
.	.	TRBV2	TRBJ1-1	12	CASSRTRTEAFF	TGTGCCAGCAGTAGGACTAGAACTGAAGCTTTCTTT
.	TRBD1	TRBV3-1/TRBV3-2	TRBJ1-5	14	CASSQDRAYQPQHF	TGTGCCAGCAGCCAGGACAGGGCCTATCAGCCCCAGCATTTT
.	TRBD1	TRBV28	TRBJ2-1	13	CATWKQGHNEQFF	TGTGCCACCTGGAAACAGGGGCACAATGAGCAGTTCTTC
.	.	TRBV6-6	TRBJ2-2	17	CASSPRSVGKNTGELFF	TGTGCCAGCAGTCCGCGGTCTGTAGGAAAAAACACCGGGGAGCTGTTTTTT
.	TRBD2	TRBV5-1	TRBJ2-7	15	CASSLTGGLSYEQYF	TGCGCCAGCAGTTTGACGGGGGGACTCTCCTACGAGCAGTACTTC
few	TRBD1	TRBV2	TRBJ2-1	14	CASLRRDRVDEQFF	TGTGCCAGTTTACGCCGGGACAGGGTCGATGAGCAGTTCTTC
.	TRBD1	TRBV9	TRBJ2-2	16	CASSKRDRVNTGELFF	TGTGCCAGCAGCAAACGGGACAGGGTGAACACCGGGGAGCTGTTTTTT
.	TRBD1	TRBV28	TRBJ1-3	14	CASTRQGVGNTIYF	TGTGCCAGCACTCGACAGGGGGTTGGAAACACCATATATTTT
.	.	TRBV7-2	TRBJ2-3	14	CASSLGLATDTQYF	TGTGCCAGCAGCTTAGGACTGGCCACAGATACGCAGTATTTT
once	TRBD2	TRBV7-2	TRBJ2-1	19	CASSLAAGTSGGASNEQFF	TGTGCCAGCAGCTTAGCGGCCGGGACTAGCGGGGGGGCTAGCAATGAGCAGTTCTTC
once	.	TRBV9	TRBJ1-2	15	CASSVGAGMSYGYTF	TGTGCCAGCAGCGTAGGGGCAGGGATGTCGTATGGCTACACCTTC
once	TRBD1	TRBV19	TRBJ2-5	15	CASSKGQGYQETQYF	TGTGCCAGTAGTAAGGGACAGGGTTACCAAGAGACCCAGTACTTC
.	.	TRBV5-1	TRBJ1-1	14	CASSLGPYNTEAFF	TGCGCCAGCAGCTTGGGGCCTTATAACACTGAAGCTTTCTTT
.	.	TRBV4-3	TRBJ2-3	13	CASSGASTDTQYF	TGCGCCAGCTCTGGGGCGAGCACAGATACGCAGTATTTT
.	TRBD2	TRBV2	TRBJ2-7	14	CASSEGLAVHEQYF	TGTGCCAGCAGTGAAGGCCTAGCGGTCCACGAGCAGTACTTC
.	.	TRBV6-5	TRBJ2-7	13	CASRRQREWVQYF	TGTGCCAGCAGGCGGCAGAGAGAGTGGGTGCAGTACTTC
.	.	TRBV27	TRBJ1-1	15	CASSLSMQGSTEAFF	TGTGCCAGCAGTTTATCGATGCAGGGGTCAACTGAAGCTTTCTTT
.	.	TRBV15	TRBJ1-3	16	CATSRVHGGSGNTIYF	TGTGCCACCAGCAGAGTACACGGGGGCTCTGGAAACACCATATATTTT
.	TRBD1	TRBV28	TRBJ1-3	14	CASRAGGSGNTIYF	TGTGCCAGCAGAGCAGGGGGCTCTGGAAACACCATATATTTT
.	TRBD2	TRBV2	TRBJ2-5	17	CASRAGTSGGAVETQYF	TGTGCCAGCAGAGCCGGGACTAGCGGGGGGGCGGTAGAGACCCAGTACTTC
.	.	TRBV7-8	TRBJ2-1	15	CASSLSRGAYNEQFF	TGTGCCAGCAGCTTAAGTCGGGGGGCGTACAATGAGCAGTTCTTC
.	.	TRBV6-5	TRBJ1-3	15	CASTKMGSSGNTIYF	TGTGCCAGCACCAAGATGGGGAGCTCTGGAAACACCATATATTTT
.	.	TRBV28	TRBJ1-4	12	CASSLLRGLLFF	TGTGCCAGCAGTTTATTAAGGGGTTTACTGTTTTTT